The 31 T cell receptor beta chains below were found in one sample sequenced in a study of T cells after yellow fever vaccination. From the 5' RACE reads, TCRdb called clonotypes with MiXCR, one entry per CDR3 protein. The sample has some 600,000 distinct CDR3 sequences, around 17% seen once; the top ten hold approximately 15%. The sample consisted of PBMCs, taken around 5 days after the first yellow fever vaccination. The receptors stem from a man aged 18 to 30 who received the YFV17D yellow fever vaccine.

This clonotype was counted between two and nine times. J is TRBJ2-4 and V is TRBV3-1, with D possibly matching TRBD2 (7 bases). CDR1 and CDR2 from the germline V gene are LGHDT and YNNKEL (reference sequence). This CDR3 has 13 residues. The V gene lost 0 bases and the J gene lost 9 bases, with 9 bases spanning the gap. The CDR3, as DNA: TGTGCCAGCAGCCAAGAAGGGGGGGTCATTCAGTACTTC. This gives the protein CASSQEGGVIQYF.

This clonotype has more than one count but fewer than ten. The V call is TRBV7-2, the J call TRBJ1-1; D uncertain. Per the germline V gene, CDR1 is SGHTA and CDR2 is FQGNSA. Trimming took 4 bases from V and 4 from J, leaving 7 bases between them. The CDR3 is 12 residues long. The CDR3 nucleotides are TGTGCCAGCAGCTGGGTGGGCACTGAAGCTTTCTTT. Its protein product is CASSWVGTEAFF.

The gene calls are TRBV5-1 and TRBJ2-5; D is undetermined. The CDR3 has 16 residues. From germline, CDR1 is SGHRS and CDR2 YFSETQ. Trimming shortened V by 0 bases and J by 4 bases, and 16 bases separated the two germline ends. CDR3 protein: CASSLGFLGKGETQYF. The CDR3 DNA reads TGCGCCAGCAGCTTGGGGTTCTTGGGGAAGGGAGAGACCCAGTACTTC.

This clonotype has at least ten counts. The V gene is TRBV5-1, the J gene TRBJ2-7; 8 bases agree with TRBD1. The length of the CDR3 is 14 residues. The J segment lost 3 bases and the V segment lost 2 bases, leaving 4 bases of the junction unmatched. CDR1 is SGHRS, CDR2 YFSETQ, per germline. DNA for the CDR3: TGCGCCAGCAGCTTCTGGACAGGGTTCTACGAGCAGTACTTC. Protein product: CASSFWTGFYEQYF.

This clonotype was detected only a few times. The chain employs TRBV9 and TRBJ2-7, with D tentatively TRBD1 (6 bases). Deletions cut 0 bases from V and 1 base from J, with 17 bases between. The CDR3 length is 17 residues. CDR1 and CDR2 from the germline V gene are SGDLS and YYNGEE. The CDR3 loop is CASSVGLDSALSYEQYF. DNA for the CDR3: TGTGCCAGCAGCGTAGGGCTGGACAGTGCCCTTTCCTACGAGCAGTACTTC.

The rearrangement links TRBV15 to TRBJ1-1; D is possibly TRBD1 (5 bases). The CDR3 is 15 amino acids. Germline V CDR1 and CDR2: LNHNV, YYDKDF (reference sequence). The V end lost 0 bases, the J end lost 4 bases, and 12 bases lay between the germline ends. The CDR3: CATSRDRGLVTEAFF. DNA for the CDR3: TGTGCCACCAGCAGAGATCGGGGGTTGGTCACTGAAGCTTTCTTT.

This clonotype turned up a few times. This sequence joins TRBV30 and TRBJ2-5, with 9 bases fitting TRBD1. J was trimmed by 2 bases and V by 7 bases; bases with no gene match: 5. The CDR3 has 13 amino acids. Germline V gene data show CDR1 as GTSNPN and CDR2 as SVGIG (reference sequence). The CDR3 region has the DNA TGTGCCTCCTACAGGGGGCTTCAAGAGACCCAGTACTTC. Translated: CASYRGLQETQYF.

There are a few counts of this clonotype. The rearrangement joins TRBV7-2 to TRBJ2-5; unclear D gene. The CDR3 sequence is 14 residues long. Germline V gene sequence: CDR1 SGHTA, CDR2 FQGNSA. V was shortened by 6 bases and J by 1 base, with 12 bases between the two germline ends. CDR3 DNA: TGTGCCAGCAGACTTAGGTCTCCCCAAGAGACCCAGTACTTC. This codes for CASRLRSPQETQYF. Full variable domain (missing parts from reference TRBV7-2 and TRBJ2-5): GAGVSQSPSNKVTEKGKDVELRCDPISGHTALYWYRQSLGQGLEFLIYFQGNSAPDKSGLPSDRFSAERTGGSVSTLTIQRTQQEDSAVYLCASRLRSPQETQYFGPGTRLLVL.

This clonotype was seen more than once but under ten times. In DNA form, the CDR3 reads TGTGCCAGCAGTTTTAGTATGCAACTTTACAATGGCTACACCTTC. It yields the protein CASSFSMQLYNGYTF. The chain is built from TRBV12-3 or TRBV12-4 and TRBJ1-2; D uncertain. This CDR3 is 15 amino acids long. V lost 3 bases and J lost 6, with 17 bases in between.

The gene calls are TRBV5-4 and TRBJ1-2, with D unclear. The CDR3 sequence is 12 residues long. Trimming stripped 5 bases from V and 5 bases from J, with 10 bases between. Per germline, CDR1 SGHNT and CDR2 YYREEE (reference sequence). The CDR3 DNA reads TGTGCCAGCAGTATAGTGGAATATGGCTACACCTTC. Residues: CASSIVEYGYTF.

This clonotype was found a few times. The CDR3, as DNA: TGTGCCAGCATCCACGGGGACAGAGCGTACAATGAGCAGTTCTTC. Translating gives CASIHGDRAYNEQFF. This chain uses TRBV27 with TRBJ2-1; 7 bases map to TRBD1. The CDR3 sequence is 15 residues long. Germline V lookup: CDR1 MNHEY, CDR2 SMNVEV (reference sequence). V shed 7 bases, J shed 4 bases, and the junction held 10 bases outside the gene matches.

The chain uses TRBV4-1 and TRBJ1-3; possibly TRBD1 for D (5 bases). V lost 0 bases and J lost 0, with 12 bases in between. CDR3 length: 17 amino acids. Looked up from germline, CDR1 is MGHRA and CDR2 is YSYEKL. The CDR3 region has the DNA TGCGCCAGCAGCCAAGAGCGTACAGGCGTCTCTGGAAACACCATATATTTT. Translating it yields CASSQERTGVSGNTIYF.

This clonotype was detected only a few times. This chain links TRBV29-1 with TRBJ1-2, with D perhaps TRBD1 (6 bases). V was shortened by 5 bases and J by 0 bases, with 13 bases between the two germline ends. The CDR3 totals 14 residues. Germline V CDR1 and CDR2: SQVTM, ANQGSEA. CDR3: CSVSQGSANYGYTF. The CDR3 bases are TGCAGCGTTTCTCAGGGGAGTGCTAACTATGGCTACACCTTC. Combining the CDR3 with reference TRBV29-1 and TRBJ1-2 gives the whole variable domain SAVISQKPSRDICQRGTSLTIQCQVDSQVTMMFWYRQQPGQSLTLIATANQGSEATYESGFVIDKFPISRPNLTFSTLTVSNMSPEDSSIYLCSVSQGSANYGYTFGSGTRLTVV.

This clonotype appeared many times. The chain carries TRBV6-4 and TRBJ2-6; 9 bases are shared with TRBD1. The CDR3 runs to 16 residues. Losses at the gene ends were 4 bases for V and 2 bases for J; bases not matched to a gene: 3. Germline assignment: CDR1 MRHNA and CDR2 SNTAGT. CDR3 sequence (DNA): TGTGCCAGCAGTGTGACAGGGGGAGCTGGGGCCAACGTCCTGACTTTC. It encodes CASSVTGGAGANVLTF.

This chain joins TRBV10-3 and TRBJ2-2, with D perhaps matching TRBD1 (6 bases). Germline CDR1 reads ENHRY; CDR2 reads SYGVKD. V lost 7 bases, J lost 4 bases, and 13 bases lay in between. This CDR3 has 14 residues. CDR3 sequence (DNA): TGTGCCATCATGGACAGCAATCCCACCGGGGAGCTGTTTTTT. Protein sequence: CAIMDSNPTGELFF.

This clonotype has more than one count but fewer than ten. The chain joins TRBV4-1 to TRBJ2-3, with D possibly TRBD2 on 5 matching bases. Per germline, CDR1 MGHRA and CDR2 YSYEKL. The CDR3 has 16 amino acids. With 3 bases removed from V and 1 base from J, the gap between germline ends came to 14 bases. CDR3 protein: CASSHAGRRGTDTQYF. The CDR3 bases are TGCGCCAGCAGCCACGCCGGTCGGCGGGGCACAGATACGCAGTATTTT.

This clonotype has just a few counts. V usage is TRBV5-1 and J usage is TRBJ2-3; 16 nucleotides line up with TRBD2. The CDR3 length is 17 residues. Looked up from germline, CDR1 is SGHRS and CDR2 is YFSETQ. Unmatched junction bases numbered 9, after V lost 6 bases and J lost 5 bases. As DNA, the CDR3 is TGCGCCAGCAACCTCGGGACTAGCGGGGGGGCGATAGATACGCAGTATTTT. This sequence encodes CASNLGTSGGAIDTQYF.

This chain joins TRBV29-1 and TRBJ1-2; perhaps TRBD1 as D (5 bases). This CDR3 comprises 12 residues. The germline V and J ends were trimmed by 6 bases and 1 base, with 9 bases remaining between them. Germline CDR1 SQVTM, CDR2 ANQGSEA. CDR3 loop: CSVTVINYGYTF. The CDR3 DNA follows: TGCAGCGTGACAGTTATTAACTATGGCTACACCTTC.

This chain joins TRBV7-8 and TRBJ2-7; unclear D gene. Trimming took off 7 bases at V and 2 bases at J, with 12 bases between the two ends. The germline gives CDR1 SGHVS, CDR2 FQNEAQ. The CDR3 extends over 13 amino acids. The CDR3 loop is CASTPLEPYEQYV. The CDR3 nucleotides read TGTGCCAGCACCCCTCTCGAGCCCTACGAGCAGTACGTC.

The chain has TRBV7-2 and TRBJ1-2; D ambiguous. This CDR3 has 12 residues. Germline assignment: CDR1 SGHTA and CDR2 FQGNSA. Trimming removed 2 bases from V and 4 bases from J, with 5 bases in between. This CDR3 is CASSLMPYGYTF. CDR3 DNA sequence: TGTGCCAGCAGCTTAATGCCCTATGGCTACACCTTC.

The chain couples TRBV7-6 to TRBJ1-1, with D unresolved. Germline lookup yields CDR1 SGHVS and CDR2 FNYEAQ. The CDR3 runs to 19 residues. V gave up 5 bases and J gave up 0 bases, with 25 bases separating them. CDR3 sequence reads: CASSPLSSALPAMNTEAFF. The CDR3 DNA sequence: TGTGCCAGCAGCCCCCTTAGTTCGGCCTTGCCGGCGATGAACACTGAAGCTTTCTTT.

Ten or more counts support this clonotype. The rearrangement uses TRBV7-2 and TRBJ2-1; D may correspond to TRBD1 or TRBD2 (6 bases each). V was pared by 2 bases and J by 2 bases, with 13 bases between. This CDR3 is 16 amino acids long. CDR1 and CDR2 (germline): SGHTA, FQGNSA. The CDR3 sequence is CASSLSPRGAYNEQFF. The CDR3 DNA reads as TGTGCCAGCAGCTTATCGCCAAGGGGGGCCTACAATGAGCAGTTCTTC.

The CDR3 DNA reads TGTGCCAGCAGCCGTGGGGGCGGGACAGGGGAGGACAATGAGCAGTTCTTC. As protein: CASSRGGGTGEDNEQFF. The V call is TRBV4-2, the J call TRBJ2-1, with 10 bases lining up with TRBD1. Per the germline V gene, CDR1 is LGHNA and CDR2 is YNFKEQ. This CDR3 is 17 amino acids long. Trimming took 4 bases from V and 5 from J; bases not matched to a gene: 11.

A few counts support this clonotype. The chain carries TRBV6-5 and TRBJ1-1; D is uncertain. CDR3 length equals 15 residues. CDR1 and CDR2 from the germline V gene are MNHEY and SVGAGI. V lost 3 bases to trimming and J lost 5 bases, with 16 bases between them. CDR3 bases: TGTGCCAGCAGTTATAGCATAGGCTCGGAAACTGAAGCTTTCTTT. Protein: CASSYSIGSETEAFF.

Only one count was recorded for this clonotype. The gene calls are TRBV5-1 and TRBJ2-6; 8 nucleotides agree with TRBD2. The CDR3 spans 17 residues. J was trimmed by 0 bases and V by 1 base; bases with no gene match: 3. Per the germline V gene, CDR1 is SGHRS and CDR2 is YFSETQ. The CDR3: CASSLRGGSSGANVLTF. In nucleotides, the CDR3 is TGCGCCAGCAGCTTGCGGGGGGGGAGCTCTGGGGCCAACGTCCTGACTTTC.

The table lists this clonotype with a few counts. V gene TRBV18 combines with J gene TRBJ1-1; 8 nucleotides line up with TRBD1. The V gene end was trimmed by 6 bases and the J gene end by 4 bases; junction bases not matched to a gene: 7. Germline V gene sequence: CDR1 KGHSH, CDR2 LQKENI. The CDR3 runs to 14 residues. The CDR3 protein is CASSPITGGTEAFF. The CDR3 bases are TGTGCCAGCTCTCCTATTACAGGGGGCACTGAAGCTTTCTTT.

This clonotype appeared a few times. The chain links TRBV19 to TRBJ1-1, with D possibly being TRBD1 (6 bases). Trimming shortened V by 6 bases and J by 4 bases, and 15 bases separated the two germline ends. The CDR3 extends over 14 amino acids. The germline V gene encodes CDR1 LNHDA and CDR2 SQIVND (reference sequence). The CDR3 spells CASRMTGSGTEAFF. The DNA of the CDR3 is TGTGCCAGTAGGATGACAGGTAGCGGCACTGAAGCTTTCTTT.

This clonotype was observed a handful of times. This chain uses TRBV7-8 with TRBJ1-1; possible D gene TRBD1, 5 bases. The CDR3 has 13 residues. CDR1 and CDR2 from the germline V gene are SGHVS and FQNEAQ. V was shortened by 0 bases and J by 8 bases, with 10 bases between the two germline ends. CDR3 sequence (DNA): TGTGCCAGCAGCTTAGCGGAGCCAGGGGAAGCTTTCTTT. Translated, it gives CASSLAEPGEAFF.

There are a few counts of this clonotype. The rearrangement uses TRBV20-1 and TRBJ2-4; no firm D call. Germline assignment: CDR1 DFQATT and CDR2 SNEGSKA (reference sequence). The CDR3 covers 14 residues. Deletions cut 2 bases from V and 3 bases from J, with 11 bases between. The CDR3 sequence is CSARQTKGKNIQYF. In DNA form, the CDR3 reads TGCAGTGCTAGACAAACTAAGGGCAAAAACATTCAGTACTTC.

The genes are TRBV10-3 and TRBJ2-2; D gene uncertain. The germline V gene encodes CDR1 ENHRY and CDR2 SYGVKD. V lost 8 bases and J lost 7, with 11 bases in between. CDR3 length: 12 residues. The CDR3 spells CAISAWNGELFF. The CDR3 nucleotides are TGTGCCATCTCCGCGTGGAACGGGGAGCTGTTTTTT.

This clonotype showed up just a few times. This rearrangement joins TRBV4-1 to TRBJ1-6; D might be TRBD1 (5 bases). Germline V gene data show CDR1 as MGHRA and CDR2 as YSYEKL. V was pared by 1 base and J by 0 bases, with 19 bases between. This CDR3 spans 20 amino acids. CDR3 sequence reads: CASSQGGRDGVGSYNSPLHF. CDR3 DNA: TGCGCCAGCAGCCAAGGCGGCAGGGATGGGGTGGGCTCCTATAATTCACCCCTCCACTTT.